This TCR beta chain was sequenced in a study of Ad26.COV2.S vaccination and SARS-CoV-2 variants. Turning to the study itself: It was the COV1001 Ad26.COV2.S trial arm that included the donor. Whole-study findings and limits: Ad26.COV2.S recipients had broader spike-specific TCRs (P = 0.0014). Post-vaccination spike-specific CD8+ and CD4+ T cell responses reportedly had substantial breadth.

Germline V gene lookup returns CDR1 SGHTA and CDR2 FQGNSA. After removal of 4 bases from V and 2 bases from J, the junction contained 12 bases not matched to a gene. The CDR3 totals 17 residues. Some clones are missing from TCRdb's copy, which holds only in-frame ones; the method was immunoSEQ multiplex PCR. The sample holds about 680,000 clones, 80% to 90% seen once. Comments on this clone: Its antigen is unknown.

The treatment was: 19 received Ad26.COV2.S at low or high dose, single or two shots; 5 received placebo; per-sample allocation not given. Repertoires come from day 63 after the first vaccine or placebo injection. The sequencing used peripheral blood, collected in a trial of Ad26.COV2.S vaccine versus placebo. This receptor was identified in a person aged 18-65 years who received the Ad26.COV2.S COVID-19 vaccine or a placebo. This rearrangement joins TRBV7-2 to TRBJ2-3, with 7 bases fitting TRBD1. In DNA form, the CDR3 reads TGTGCCAGCAGCTCCCGGGACAGAACGATGATCACAGATACGCAGTATTTT. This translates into CASSSRDRTMITDTQYF.